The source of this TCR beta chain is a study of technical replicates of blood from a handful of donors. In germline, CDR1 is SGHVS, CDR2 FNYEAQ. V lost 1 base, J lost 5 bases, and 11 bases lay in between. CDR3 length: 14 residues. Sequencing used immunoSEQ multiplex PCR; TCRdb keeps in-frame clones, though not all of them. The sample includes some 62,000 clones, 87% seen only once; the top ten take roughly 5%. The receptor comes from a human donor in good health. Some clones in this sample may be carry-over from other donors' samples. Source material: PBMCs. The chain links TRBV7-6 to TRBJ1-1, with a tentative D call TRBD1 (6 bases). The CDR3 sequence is CASSLGGGGTEAFF. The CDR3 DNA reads TGTGCCAGCAGCTTAGGAGGGGGAGGGACTGAAGCTTTCTTT.